The rows below give T cell receptor beta chains drawn from one sample of a study of T cells in Graves' hyperthyroidism and ophthalmopathy. Each CDR3 protein is one row after TCRdb ran MiXCR on the multiplex PCR reads. The sample includes some 650,000 distinct CDR3 sequences, approximately 15% of them seen just once. The sequenced sample consisted of blood. The receptor source for this set is a woman in her thirties or forties with Graves' ophthalmopathy. The CDR3 runs from the conserved cysteine through the conserved F or W. Fields, in order: V gene, J gene, CDR3 length, CDR3 protein.

TRBV2,TRBJ1-2,13,CASRQGLGYGYTF
TRBV20-1,TRBJ2-2,14,CSARAATGFGELFF
TRBV10-1,TRBJ2-2,15,CASSDGRSDAGELFF
TRBV7-8,TRBJ2-6,17,CASSFTRTASGANVLTF
TRBV18,TRBJ1-1,15,CASSPIQGWETEAFF
TRBV28,TRBJ2-7,23,CASSPGSGNWLPKLAGRYYEQYF
TRBV6-1,TRBJ1-1,15,CASSDPDRLNTEAFF
TRBV2,TRBJ1-1,13,CASRTGLDTEAFF
TRBV6-4,TRBJ2-1,16,CASSDSEAGGPHEQFF
TRBV6-1,TRBJ2-1,16,CASNRAGVASYNEQFF
TRBV4-1,TRBJ1-5,16,CASSQELGEENQPQHF
TRBV12-3/TRBV12-4,TRBJ1-6,15,CASSFKRTDNSPLHF
TRBV29-1,TRBJ2-5,14,CSVELAARDETQYF
TRBV15,TRBJ2-3,15,CATSRGRMSTDTQYF
TRBV11-2,TRBJ2-5,15,CASSGRSASGETQYF
TRBV7-2,TRBJ1-1,18,CASSYFRGRGLVNTEAFF
TRBV20-1,TRBJ2-1,15,CSARAPSGGYNEQFF
TRBV5-1,TRBJ2-1,13,CASSFAGFDEQFF
TRBV12-5,TRBJ1-1,13,CASGQSFTGAIFF
TRBV14,TRBJ2-2,16,CASSQLQYGNTGELFF
TRBV18,TRBJ2-1,15,CASSPPSGVYNEQFF
TRBV20-1,TRBJ1-1,14,CSAAWGGMNTEAFF
TRBV29-1,TRBJ1-4,15,CSVLTGGSLWGKLFF
TRBV19,TRBJ1-1,13,CASSTSGQSEAFF
TRBV3-1,TRBJ1-2,13,CASSQGGLRGYTF
TRBV2,TRBJ2-3,16,CASSRPKFLRGDTQYF
TRBV2,TRBJ2-1,13,CASSGTSGMGQFF
TRBV2,TRBJ2-7,10,CASSNYEQYF
TRBV7-9,TRBJ1-1,12,CASSLAEGDAFF
TRBV7-9,TRBJ2-3,16,CASSQGLAGLADTQYF
TRBV2,TRBJ2-1,16,CATQRDASGRGNEQFF
TRBV7-9,TRBJ2-1,16,CASSLVAHLRLNEQFF
TRBV6-1,TRBJ1-5,15,CASRGTGATGQPQHF
TRBV6-2/TRBV6-3,TRBJ2-1,15,CASTWRGRTYNEQFF
TRBV20-1,TRBJ2-3,16,CSAREGTGWGTDTQYF
TRBV20-1,TRBJ2-1,16,CSASRSGRARGNEQFF
TRBV18,TRBJ1-1,15,CASSPPSAGNTEAFF
TRBV3-1,TRBJ1-2,14,CASSQSQHSYGYTF
TRBV19,TRBJ1-4,14,CASSQTGENEKLFF
TRBV7-2,TRBJ2-3,17,CASSRLGGPAATDTQYF
TRBV6-2/TRBV6-3,TRBJ2-1,17,CASSYPSGLAGGNEQFF
TRBV7-9,TRBJ1-2,14,CASSTGGSDYGYTF